The 19 T cell receptor beta chains reported below all come from one sample, sequenced in a study of shared clonotypes between healthy human individuals. The repertoire was sequenced with immunoSEQ multiplex PCR; TCRdb's copy has only in-frame clones and lacks some. Among about 490,000 clones listed, 70% to 85% were seen once. Sequenced: PBMCs. The receptors originated from a woman between 35 and 50 years old in good health. Some clones in this sample may be carry-over from other donors' samples.

The chain has TRBV9 and TRBJ2-1, with 9 nucleotides matching TRBD2. CDR3 size: 16 residues. V dropped 4 bases and J dropped 3; count of bases not matched to a gene: 8. In germline, CDR1 is SGDLS, CDR2 YYNGEE. The CDR3 here is CASSPRTSAYYNEQFF. In DNA, the CDR3 is TGTGCCAGCAGCCCTAGGACTAGCGCGTACTACAATGAGCAGTTCTTC.

As concerns this clone: A far larger clone is off by one base, so a read error is likely. The rearrangement links TRBV7-2 to TRBJ1-2; possibly TRBD1 for D (5 bases). V was trimmed by 6 bases and J by 8 bases, leaving 19 bases between them. Germline lookup yields CDR1 SGHTA and CDR2 FQGNSA. CDR3 size: 14 residues. CDR3 amino acids: CASSRSGAGSGYTF. The DNA for the CDR3 is TGTGCCAGCAGTCGTAGCGGGGCAGGGAGCGGCTACACCTTC.

The chain has TRBV7-8 and TRBJ2-4; 7 bases agree with TRBD2. CDR1 is SGHVS, CDR2 FQNEAQ, per germline. The CDR3 is made up of 16 amino acids. V dropped 1 base and J dropped 5; count of bases not matched to a gene: 8. This chain's CDR3 is CASSLVALAAQNIQYF. The CDR3 coding sequence is TGTGCCAGCAGCTTAGTAGCGCTAGCGGCTCAAAACATTCAGTACTTC.

Of note for this clone: With a much larger clone just one base away, this may be a read error. This same CDR3 is encoded by further DNA sequences in the sample. CDR3 nucleotides: TGTGCCAGCAGCGTTAACCCCGGTGAGCTGTTTTTT. As protein: CASSVNPGELFF. V gene TRBV9 combines with J gene TRBJ2-2, with D uncertain. CDR3 size: 12 residues. The germline V gene has CDR1 SGDLS and CDR2 YYNGEE.

V gene TRBV14 combines with J gene TRBJ2-5, with D hard to call. V was cut by 0 bases and J by 1 base, with 9 bases left in between. Germline CDR1 reads SGHDN; CDR2 reads FVKESK. The CDR3 runs 15 residues. This CDR3 reads CASSQDTGFQETQYF. In DNA, the CDR3 is TGTGCCAGCAGCCAAGACACGGGTTTCCAAGAGACCCAGTACTTC.

The chain combines TRBV15 with TRBJ2-7, with 8 nucleotides matching TRBD1. With 6 bases clipped from V and 7 bases from J, the junction kept 11 bases outside the gene matches. Germline-derived CDR1 and CDR2 are LNHNV and YYDKDF (reference sequence). This CDR3 is built from 14 residues. CDR3 protein: CATSHTRQGREQYF. The CDR3, as DNA: TGTGCCACCAGTCATACTAGACAGGGGAGGGAGCAGTACTTC.

The chain carries TRBV11-2 and TRBJ1-2, with D perhaps TRBD1 (5 bases). The CDR3 consists of 18 residues. The germline V and J ends were trimmed by 2 bases and 3 bases, with 22 bases remaining between them. Germline V CDR1 and CDR2: SGHAT, FQNNGV. CDR3 in amino acids: CASSLTGAGHGGYYGYTF. CDR3 DNA sequence: TGTGCCAGCAGCTTAACGGGTGCCGGACACGGAGGATACTATGGCTACACCTTC. The full variable domain, rest sourced from reference TRBV11-2 and TRBJ1-2, is EAGVAQSPRYKIIEKRQSVAFWCNPISGHATLYWYQQILGQGPKLLIQFQNNGVVDDSQLPKDRFSAERLKGVDSTLKIQPAKLEDSAVYLCASSLTGAGHGGYYGYTFGSGTRLTVV.

Turning to this clone: A far larger clone differs by one base, so this is likely a read error. The chain is built from TRBV20-1 and TRBJ1-1; D call uncertain. CDR3 length equals 11 residues. Germline CDR1 and CDR2: DFQATT and SNEGSKA (reference sequence). The V gene lost 3 bases and the J gene lost 0 bases, with 2 bases spanning the gap. CDR3 nucleotide sequence: TGCAGTGCTAGTATGAACACTGAAGCTTTCTTT. Amino acids: CSASMNTEAFF.

V gene TRBV7-2 combines with J gene TRBJ2-3, with D perhaps matching TRBD1 (6 bases). V lost 5 bases and J 4 bases, leaving 13 bases between the germline ends. The CDR3 consists of 14 residues. Looked up from germline, CDR1 is SGHTA and CDR2 is FQGNSA. The CDR3 spells CASSQQGAADTQYF. CDR3 nucleotide sequence: TGTGCCAGCAGCCAACAGGGTGCCGCAGATACGCAGTATTTT. Full variable domain (missing parts from reference TRBV7-2 and TRBJ2-3): GAGVSQSPSNKVTEKGKDVELRCDPISGHTALYWYRQSLGQGLEFLIYFQGNSAPDKSGLPSDRFSAERTGGSVSTLTIQRTQQEDSAVYLCASSQQGAADTQYFGPGTRLTVL.

This rearrangement joins TRBV30 to TRBJ2-1; TRBD2 agrees at 7 bases. CDR3 length equals 14 residues. J was trimmed by 1 base and V by 2 bases; bases with no gene match: 2. Germline CDR1 reads GTSNPN; CDR2 reads SVGIG (reference sequence). The CDR3 DNA is TGTGCCTGGAGTCGGGGAGGGTCCTACAATGAGCAGTTCTTC. Encoded protein: CAWSRGGSYNEQFF.

J is TRBJ1-1 and V is TRBV11-2; possibly TRBD1 for D (5 bases). Germline CDR1 SGHAT, CDR2 FQNNGV. CDR3 size: 16 residues. Trimming pared 3 bases from V and 4 bases from J, leaving 18 bases between. CDR3 bases: TGTGCCAGCAGCTTGGCCCCGGGGGAGAAGGGCACTGAAGCTTTCTTT. It is translated as CASSLAPGEKGTEAFF.

This clone is a singleton in its sample. The rearrangement links TRBV4-1 to TRBJ2-1; the D gene is possibly TRBD2 (5 bases). V lost 4 bases and J lost 0, with 16 bases in between. The length of the CDR3 is 17 residues. Germline CDR1 reads MGHRA; CDR2 reads YSYEKL. This CDR3 reads CASSLGRARSSYNEQFF. The CDR3 DNA sequence: TGCGCCAGCAGCCTCGGGCGGGCGCGGAGCTCCTACAATGAGCAGTTCTTC.

V gene TRBV4-1 combines with J gene TRBJ2-5; D unclear. V lost 4 bases to trimming and J lost 5 bases, with 11 bases between them. Germline V gene sequence: CDR1 MGHRA, CDR2 YSYEKL. There are 13 residues in the CDR3. Here the CDR3 DNA reads TGCGCCAGCAGCCTTAGCTGGTGGGAGACCCAGTACTTC. Its translation: CASSLSWWETQYF.

The CDR3: CASSPPGGGRAGEQFF. The CDR3 nucleotides are TGTGCCAGCTCACCACCGGGTGGCGGGAGGGCCGGAGAGCAGTTCTTC. J is TRBJ2-1 and V is TRBV18, with TRBD2 matching 9 bases. The CDR3 is 16 residues long. CDR1 and CDR2 (germline): KGHSH, LQKENI. The ends lost 0 bases at V and 10 bases at J; junction bases unmatched: 10.

The V and J genes are TRBV19 and TRBJ2-2, with 7 bases identical to TRBD1. Per germline, CDR1 LNHDA and CDR2 SQIVND (reference sequence). The CDR3 loop spans 19 amino acids. Germline trimming cut 5 bases from V and 4 bases from J; bases unmatched to any gene: 19. CDR3 loop: CASSSYQTGRSGGTGELFF. The CDR3 coding sequence is TGTGCCAGTAGTTCTTATCAGACAGGGCGATCAGGGGGCACCGGGGAGCTGTTTTTT. Filled out from reference TRBV19 and TRBJ2-2, the complete variable domain reads DGGITQSPKYLFRKEGQNVTLSCEQNLNHDAMYWYRQDPGQGLRLIYYSQIVNDFQKGDIAEGYSVSREKKESFPLTVTSAQKNPTAFYLCASSSYQTGRSGGTGELFFGEGSRLTVL.

This chain connects TRBV29-1 to TRBJ2-7; the match to TRBD1 covers 9 bases. Looked up from germline, CDR1 is SQVTM and CDR2 is ANQGSEA. V shed 5 bases, J shed 3 bases, and the junction held 5 bases outside the gene matches. The CDR3 is 13 residues long. CDR3 DNA sequence: TGCAGCGTTCTGGGACAGGGTATCTACGAGCAGTACTTC. Encoded protein: CSVLGQGIYEQYF.

The gene calls are TRBV19 and TRBJ2-3, with D possibly called TRBD1 or TRBD2 (6 bases each). This CDR3 contains 16 residues. Germline V gives CDR1 LNHDA, CDR2 SQIVND (reference sequence). Trimming removed 2 bases from V and 1 base from J, with 13 bases in between. CDR3 nucleotides: TGTGCCAGTAGTATACCGGGGGCCCCCCGCACAGATACGCAGTATTTT. Amino acid sequence: CASSIPGAPRTDTQYF. Supplemented by reference TRBV19 and TRBJ2-3, the full variable domain reads DGGITQSPKYLFRKEGQNVTLSCEQNLNHDAMYWYRQDPGQGLRLIYYSQIVNDFQKGDIAEGYSVSREKKESFPLTVTSAQKNPTAFYLCASSIPGAPRTDTQYFGPGTRLTVL.

This clone was found once. This chain joins TRBV5-1 and TRBJ2-5; 8 bases agree with TRBD1. The CDR3 contains 15 residues. V lost 4 bases and J lost 5; bases outside the gene matches: 10. CDR1 and CDR2 from the germline V gene are SGHRS and YFSETQ. CDR3 nucleotides: TGCGCCAGCAGCGTTCGACAGGGGTGGGTCGAGACCCAGTACTTC. Encoded protein: CASSVRQGWVETQYF.

This chain connects TRBV5-1 to TRBJ2-1; D may be TRBD1 (5 bases). The CDR3 contains 15 residues. V lost 3 bases and J lost 0, with 10 bases in between. CDR1 is SGHRS, CDR2 YFSETQ, per germline. The CDR3 loop is CASSWTTSSYNEQFF. The CDR3 DNA follows: TGCGCCAGCAGCTGGACAACGAGCTCCTACAATGAGCAGTTCTTC.